This is a list of T cell receptor beta chains from one sample in a study of control samples from healthy donors and cancer patients. Libraries were prepared by immunoSEQ multiplex PCR; TCRdb keeps only in-frame clonotypes and omits some of them. Altogether around 30,000 clones are present, under 95% being singletons, with the ten largest covering about an eighth. The sequencing sample was made of PBMCs. The source of these receptors is a middle-aged man with lung cancer. Both conserved end residues are part of each CDR3. The D gene is left open where the match is weak. A clone size is listed for some rows: how often the clone was seen (once, few, many), or a class if it is expanded.

len	abundance	j_gene	v_gene	d_gene	CDR3aa	CDR3nt
14	.	TRBJ2-5	TRBV3-1/TRBV3-2	TRBD2	CASSQVAGVETQYF	TGTGCCAGCAGCCAGGTAGCGGGGGTAGAGACCCAGTACTTC
20	.	TRBJ1-1	TRBV19	.	CASSIAPPGVRTGRRAEAFF	TGTGCCAGTAGTATAGCCCCCCCAGGGGTTCGAACAGGGAGGAGGGCTGAAGCTTTCTTT
15	.	TRBJ1-5	TRBV5-5	TRBD1	CASSPQGASNQPQHF	TGTGCCAGCAGCCCACAGGGGGCAAGCAATCAGCCCCAGCATTTT
14	.	TRBJ1-2	TRBV6-2/TRBV6-3	.	CASSYPDANRGYTF	TGTGCCAGCAGTTACCCGGACGCCAATCGGGGCTACACCTTC
17	.	TRBJ1-3	TRBV3-1/TRBV3-2	.	CASSQVLPDSSGNTIYF	TGTGCCAGCAGCCAAGTACTTCCGGACAGCTCTGGAAACACCATATATTTT
14	.	TRBJ2-2	TRBV7-9	.	CASSLLANTGELFF	TGTGCCAGCAGCTTATTAGCCAACACCGGGGAGCTGTTTTTT
14	.	TRBJ2-7	TRBV6-5	.	CASSLRGPTYEQYF	TGTGCCAGCAGTCTCAGGGGCCCCACCTACGAGCAGTACTTC
15	.	TRBJ2-1	TRBV5-1	TRBD2	CASSLGPAGDNEQFF	TGCGCCAGCAGCTTGGGCCCCGCGGGGGACAATGAGCAGTTCTTC
16	.	TRBJ2-1	TRBV7-2	.	CASSLGGPDQVLEQFF	TGTGCCAGCAGCTTAGGGGGACCGGACCAGGTTCTTGAGCAGTTCTTC
11	.	TRBJ2-1	TRBV12-3/TRBV12-4	.	CASRMEVEQFF	TGTGCCAGCAGGATGGAGGTCGAGCAGTTCTTC
16	.	TRBJ2-3	TRBV9	.	CASSHRGILGADTQYF	TGTGCCAGCAGCCATAGGGGAATACTTGGGGCAGATACGCAGTATTTT
11	.	TRBJ2-7	TRBV5-1	.	CASRRQNEQYF	TGCGCCAGCAGGCGTCAGAACGAGCAGTACTTC
13	.	TRBJ1-4	TRBV6-2/TRBV6-3	.	CASSSWKGEKLFF	TGTGCCAGCAGTTCCTGGAAAGGTGAAAAACTGTTTTTT
14	.	TRBJ2-1	TRBV29-1	.	CSVRSGGPYNEQFF	TGCAGCGTCCGGAGTGGGGGACCCTACAATGAGCAGTTCTTC
15	.	TRBJ2-2	TRBV11-2	.	CASSLAIINTGELFF	TGTGCCAGCAGCTTAGCTATCATAAACACCGGGGAGCTGTTTTTT
16	.	TRBJ2-5	TRBV5-1	TRBD2	CASSDIAGEYQETQYF	TGCGCCAGCAGCGATATAGCGGGGGAGTACCAAGAGACCCAGTACTTC
13	.	TRBJ1-1	TRBV30	.	CAWIRDGHTEAFF	TGTGCCTGGATCCGCGACGGGCACACTGAAGCTTTCTTT
12	.	TRBJ2-3	TRBV6-2/TRBV6-3	.	CASSWSQDTQYF	TGTGCCAGCAGTTGGTCCCAGGATACGCAGTATTTT
15	.	TRBJ1-4	TRBV19	.	CASSVKQTRGEKLFF	TGTGCCAGTAGTGTAAAGCAAACGAGGGGTGAAAAACTGTTTTTT
15	.	TRBJ2-5	TRBV9	TRBD1	CASSDGTGDQETQYF	TGTGCCAGCAGCGACGGGACAGGGGACCAAGAGACCCAGTACTTC
14	.	TRBJ2-7	TRBV6-5	TRBD2	CASSFGLASHEQYF	TGTGCCAGCAGTTTCGGACTAGCATCCCACGAGCAGTACTTC
12	.	TRBJ1-1	TRBV7-3	.	CASSNPPAEAFF	TGTGCCAGCAGCAATCCCCCGGCTGAAGCTTTCTTT
16	.	TRBJ2-1	TRBV4-3	TRBD2	CASSQSGTSPYNEQFF	TGCGCCAGCAGCCAAAGTGGGACTAGCCCCTACAATGAGCAGTTCTTC
14	.	TRBJ1-1	TRBV5-4	TRBD1	CASSFDRANTEAFF	TGTGCCAGCAGCTTCGACAGGGCGAACACTGAAGCTTTCTTT
14	.	TRBJ1-1	TRBV2	TRBD1	CASRRTGINTEAFF	TGTGCCAGCAGGAGGACAGGTATTAACACTGAAGCTTTCTTT
12	few	TRBJ1-6	TRBV19	.	CASGRGTSPLHF	TGTGCCAGTGGACGTGGTACCTCACCCCTCCACTTT
16	.	TRBJ1-1	TRBV6-2/TRBV6-3	TRBD1	CASSYSGGQWLSEAFF	TGTGCCAGCAGTTACTCGGGGGGACAGTGGTTATCTGAAGCTTTCTTT
15	once	TRBJ2-7	TRBV27	TRBD1	CASTKRGGQGYEQYF	TGTGCCAGCACCAAAAGGGGCGGACAGGGATACGAGCAGTACTTC
15	once	TRBJ1-1	TRBV3-1/TRBV3-2	.	CASSQDMSGGRGAFF	TGTGCCAGCAGCCAAGATATGAGTGGGGGGCGAGGAGCTTTCTTT
12	.	TRBJ2-3	TRBV7-2	.	CASSLKADTQYF	TGTGCCAGCAGCTTAAAAGCAGATACGCAGTATTTT
15	.	TRBJ2-5	TRBV7-2	TRBD2	CASSSRTSGGSSQYF	TGTGCCAGCAGCTCGCGGACTAGCGGGGGGTCTTCCCAGTACTTC
13	.	TRBJ2-5	TRBV2	.	CASSGQSQETQYF	TGTGCCAGCAGTGGGCAGAGCCAAGAGACCCAGTACTTC
11	.	TRBJ2-3	TRBV11-3	.	CASSSRDTQYF	TGTGCCAGCAGTAGCCGAGATACGCAGTATTTT
13	.	TRBJ1-4	TRBV7-2	.	CASSLMQTEKLFF	TGTGCCAGCAGCTTAATGCAGACTGAAAAACTGTTTTTT
13	.	TRBJ2-4	TRBV27	.	CASSQYSRDIQYF	TGTGCCAGCAGTCAATACTCCAGAGACATTCAGTACTTC
13	.	TRBJ2-5	TRBV10-3	.	CAISDRGRETQYF	TGTGCCATCAGTGACAGGGGTCGAGAGACCCAGTACTTC
15	.	TRBJ2-2	TRBV5-8	TRBD1	CASTVQGARTGELFF	TGTGCCAGCACAGTTCAGGGGGCGAGGACCGGGGAGCTGTTTTTT
18	.	TRBJ1-5	TRBV19	TRBD1	CASSGGTGLEYSNQPQHF	TGTGCCAGTAGTGGCGGGACAGGGTTGGAATATAGCAATCAGCCCCAGCATTTT
16	.	TRBJ2-3	TRBV5-1	TRBD2	CASSLRASGGTDTQYF	TGCGCCAGCAGCTTGAGGGCTAGCGGGGGGACAGATACGCAGTATTTT
13	.	TRBJ2-7	TRBV7-7	TRBD1	CASSLGDSNEQYF	TGTGCTAGCAGCTTAGGGGACAGTAACGAGCAGTACTTC
14	once	TRBJ1-2	TRBV11-2	TRBD1	CASSLGQELWGYTF	TGTGCCAGCAGCCTTGGACAGGAACTATGGGGCTACACCTTC
14	once	TRBJ1-1	TRBV19	.	CASHSGESNPEAFF	TGTGCCAGTCACTCAGGGGAGTCGAATCCTGAAGCTTTCTTT
16	.	TRBJ2-2	TRBV5-4	TRBD1	CASSLGRQGTTGELFF	TGTGCCAGCAGCTTGGGGCGACAGGGGACCACCGGGGAGCTGTTTTTT
13	.	TRBJ2-3	TRBV5-5	.	CASSLADRDTQYF	TGTGCCAGCAGCTTGGCCGATCGAGATACGCAGTATTTT
18	.	TRBJ2-7	TRBV30	TRBD1	CAWSGPTGTGVYSYEQYF	TGTGCCTGGAGTGGCCCTACCGGGACAGGGGTCTACTCCTACGAGCAGTACTTC